The clone carrying this T cell receptor (beta chain) ranks as medium-sized. Its specificity is not known. Some clones are missing from TCRdb's copy, which holds only in-frame ones; the method was immunoSEQ multiplex PCR. The sample has some 12,000 clones, approximately 71% seen once. The sample belongs to a study of vaccination effects on CD4 cells after COVID-19. Findings of the study overall: Marked clonal contraction of infection- and vaccine-induced clones was seen late after vaccination.

Pools of viral peptides were used by the ViraFEST assay to expand antigen-specific CD4+ T cells ahead of sequencing. Having been cultured for 9 to 11 days, the cells underwent CD4+ T cell isolation. The participants, recipients of two vaccine doses, got either BNT162b2 or mRNA-1273. Sequencing used CD4+ T cells from PBMCs cultured with SARS-CoV-2 spike peptides, obtained after COVID-19 vaccination. The source of this sequence is a human donor who received a COVID-19 vaccine.

DNA for the CDR3: TGTGCCTGGAGTGGCCGAGCGGGGGGGATTCTGGAGACCCAGTACTTC. Encoded protein: CAWSGRAGGILETQYF. This chain links TRBV30 with TRBJ2-5; 10 positions agree with TRBD2. Germline CDR1 reads GTSNPN; CDR2 reads SVGIG (reference sequence). V lost 1 base, J lost 5 bases, and 10 bases stayed unmatched. The CDR3 has 16 amino acids.